The 15 T cell receptor beta chains below all came from one sample that was sequenced in a study of T cell responses to AZD1222 COVID-19 vaccine. Sequenced by immunoSEQ multiplex PCR; TCRdb stores in-frame clones only, minus some. The sample consists of 80,000 to 95,000 clones, about 90% of them appearing once. The material sequenced was peripheral blood, taken on day 0 of AZD1222 vaccination. These receptors were collected from an adult in good health.

This clone was counted between two and nine times. The J gene is TRBJ1-1, the V gene TRBV28; TRBD1 might be the D (5 bases). There are 14 residues in the CDR3. Germline lookup yields CDR1 MDHEN and CDR2 SYDVKM. The germline V and J ends were trimmed by 3 bases and 4 bases, with 12 bases remaining between them. The CDR3 loop reads CASSLSGRITEAFF. The CDR3, as DNA: TGTGCCAGCAGTTTGTCAGGGAGGATCACTGAAGCTTTCTTT.

The chain carries TRBV9 and TRBJ1-1, with TRBD1 matching 10 bases. Germline CDR1 reads SGDLS; CDR2 reads YYNGEE. The junction had 6 bases not matched to a gene; V was cut back by 3 bases and J by 1 base. There are 16 residues in the CDR3. CDR3 DNA: TGTGCCAGCAGCGCCGACAGGGGGCGAGGGAACACTGAAGCTTTCTTT. Amino acids: CASSADRGRGNTEAFF.

This clone appeared once. The CDR3 loop is CASSWGSGGETQYF. The CDR3 DNA is TGTGCCAGCAGCTGGGGGTCGGGGGGAGAGACCCAGTACTTC. This chain uses TRBV5-4 with TRBJ2-5, with TRBD2 matching over 7 bases. This CDR3 contains 14 residues. The germline gives CDR1 SGHNT, CDR2 YYREEE (reference sequence). V dropped 3 bases and J dropped 4; count of bases not matched to a gene: 6.

The chain joins TRBV15 to TRBJ2-1; D gene uncertain. The ends were cut back, 4 bases at V and 5 bases at J, with 15 bases in the middle. Germline assignment: CDR1 LNHNV and CDR2 YYDKDF (reference sequence). The CDR3 has 15 residues. The CDR3 DNA is TGTGCCACCAGCACCCATAACGCACGCAACAATGAGCAGTTCTTC. Translating it yields CATSTHNARNNEQFF. The full variable domain, completed using reference TRBV15 and TRBJ2-1, is DAMVIQNPRYQVTQFGKPVTLSCSQTLNHNVMYWYQQKSSQAPKLLFHYYDKDFNNEADTPDNFQSRRPNTSFCFLDIRSPGLGDTAMYLCATSTHNARNNEQFFGPGTRLTVL.

The chain employs TRBV4-1 and TRBJ1-1; D call uncertain. V shed 1 base and J shed 8 bases, with 14 bases lying between them. Germline V gene lookup returns CDR1 MGHRA and CDR2 YSYEKL. CDR3 length: 14 amino acids. Written as DNA, the CDR3 is TGCGCCAGCAGCCAAGGAAGGGCCAGCTCGGAAGCTTTCTTT. It is translated as CASSQGRASSEAFF.

V gene TRBV2 combines with J gene TRBJ2-2; D gene ambiguous. Germline V gene sequence: CDR1 SNHLY, CDR2 FYNNEI. The CDR3 consists of 11 residues. Trimming removed 9 bases at V and 5 bases at J, with 7 bases between. As DNA, the CDR3 is TGTGCCAGTGACGTAACCGGGGAGCTGTTTTTT. Residues: CASDVTGELFF.

Here the CDR3 reads CASSPRSNEQFF. In DNA, the CDR3 is TGTGCCAGCAGTCCCCGAAGCAATGAGCAGTTCTTC. The chain recombines TRBV27 with TRBJ2-1; D is ambiguous. Germline CDR1 MNHEY, CDR2 SMNVEV (reference sequence). Trimming pared 5 bases from V and 6 bases from J, leaving 8 bases between. The CDR3 contains 12 residues.

This clone was picked up a small number of times. The CDR3 reads CASSSGEANEKLFF. CDR3 nucleotides: TGTGCCAGCAGTTCAGGGGAGGCTAATGAAAAACTGTTTTTT. The chain joins TRBV6-5 to TRBJ1-4; TRBD1 is a possible D gene (6 bases). The CDR3 totals 14 residues. Germline CDR1 is MNHEY and CDR2 is SVGAGI. V was cut by 4 bases and J by 3 bases, with 9 bases left in between.

A note on this clone: Since the CDR3 does not end with the conserved phenylalanine or tryptophan, this likely comes from a read error. It is unclear where the CDR3 begins or ends on the DNA, so no DNA is shown, and the CDR3 is as TCRdb lists it. The J gene is TRBJ1-2, the V gene TRBV29-1; TRBD1 is the table's D call and was not checked against the DNA. Germline CDR1 is SQVTM and CDR2 is ANQGSEA. Inclusive of both ends, the CDR3 amounts to 14 amino acids. CDR3 region: CSVYTIQGSGHLSI.

The CDR3 here is CASRDYRDIGAEAFF. The CDR3 bases are TGTGCCAGCAGAGATTACCGGGATATCGGGGCTGAAGCTTTCTTT. This chain connects TRBV6-5 to TRBJ1-1, with D hard to call. From germline, CDR1 is MNHEY and CDR2 SVGAGI. There are 15 residues in the CDR3. V lost 6 bases and J 6 bases, leaving 20 bases between the germline ends.

The chain recombines TRBV9 with TRBJ1-4, with TRBD1 matching over 7 bases. V lost 2 bases, J lost 0 bases, and 7 bases stayed unmatched. Looked up from germline, CDR1 is SGDLS and CDR2 is YYNGEE. The CDR3 has 17 amino acids. CDR3 loop: CASSVGGGPSTNEKLFF. Here the CDR3 DNA reads TGTGCCAGCAGCGTGGGAGGGGGCCCGTCAACTAATGAAAAACTGTTTTTT.

The genes are TRBV6-2 or TRBV6-3 and TRBJ2-7, with TRBD1 matching over 7 bases. The CDR3 has 14 amino acids. From germline, CDR1 is MNHEY and CDR2 SVGEGT. J gave up 7 bases and V 2 bases, and 8 bases lay outside the gene matches. In DNA, the CDR3 is TGTGCCAGCAGTTACAGGACAGGAGCATGGGAGCAGTACTTC. It specifies CASSYRTGAWEQYF.

The chain is built from TRBV4-1 and TRBJ1-1; D may be TRBD1 (6 bases). Germline assignment: CDR1 MGHRA and CDR2 YSYEKL. The CDR3 consists of 17 residues. The V end was cut by 0 bases, the J end by 0 bases, with 14 bases between. As DNA, the CDR3 is TGCGCCAGCAGCCAAGATAAGAGGGGGAGCCTGAACACTGAAGCTTTCTTT. It encodes CASSQDKRGSLNTEAFF.

The V call is TRBV27, the J call TRBJ2-1; a weak D match, TRBD2 (5 bases). Deletions cut 0 bases from V and 3 bases from J, with 12 bases between. The CDR3 spans 16 residues. Germline CDR1 MNHEY, CDR2 SMNVEV (reference sequence). In nucleotides, the CDR3 is TGTGCCAGCAGTTTATCGTCGGGATTTGTCTACAATGAGCAGTTCTTC. This translates into CASSLSSGFVYNEQFF.

This clone appeared once. The J gene is TRBJ1-6, the V gene TRBV5-5; 7 nucleotides align to TRBD1. The CDR3 extends over 14 amino acids. J lost 7 bases, V lost 0 bases, and 1 base had no gene match. Germline V gives CDR1 SGHKS, CDR2 YYEKEE (reference sequence). The CDR3 sequence: CASSLGQGNSPLHF. The CDR3 DNA is TGTGCCAGCAGCTTGGGACAGGGAAATTCACCCCTCCACTTT.